These 17 T cell receptor beta chains came from one sample sequenced in a study of beta chain features in type 1 diabetes. Reverse transcription of all isolated RNA meant that expressed TCRB transcripts were sequenced. The assay was immunoSEQ multiplex PCR, and TCRdb's table has in-frame clones only and misses some. The table records about 230,000 clones, 9.6% of them present only once. The sequencing input was naive CD4+ T cells from blood. The receptors stem from a woman aged 18-30 years in good health.

This clone has a handful of counts. The gene calls are TRBV10-3 and TRBJ2-5; 14 bases fit TRBD2. From germline, CDR1 is ENHRY and CDR2 SYGVKD. This CDR3 is 17 amino acids long. J lost 5 bases, V lost 7 bases, and 12 bases had no gene match. CDR3 DNA sequence: TGTGCCATCAACCCCTCACGACTAGCGGGAGGGGGTGAGACCCAGTACTTC. This translates into CAINPSRLAGGGETQYF.

The table lists this clone with a few counts. The rearrangement uses TRBV5-1 and TRBJ1-1; 7 nucleotides align to TRBD1. V was pared by 2 bases and J by 4 bases, with 11 bases of the junction left unmatched. Germline V gives CDR1 SGHRS, CDR2 YFSETQ. The CDR3 is 16 amino acids. Here the CDR3 DNA reads TGCGCCAGCAGCTTATTACAGGGGACTCTCGGCACTGAAGCTTTCTTT. Translating gives CASSLLQGTLGTEAFF.

The chain links TRBV7-2 to TRBJ2-4; the match to TRBD1 covers 8 bases. In germline, CDR1 is SGHTA, CDR2 FQGNSA. The CDR3 spans 13 residues. Trimming took 3 bases from V and 8 from J; bases not matched to a gene: 3. CDR3 sequence: CASSFGQGYIQYF. Here the CDR3 DNA reads TGTGCCAGCAGCTTCGGACAGGGCTACATTCAGTACTTC.

There are a few counts of this clone. DNA of the CDR3: TGCAGCGTTGAAGAGGGGTTTGGGGGGACTGAAGCTTTCTTT. This codes for CSVEEGFGGTEAFF. The chain employs TRBV29-1 and TRBJ1-1; D perhaps matches TRBD1 (5 bases). Trimming pared 0 bases from V and 5 bases from J, leaving 13 bases between. The CDR3 runs 14 residues. Germline CDR1 and CDR2: SQVTM and ANQGSEA.

The gene calls are TRBV27 and TRBJ2-3; D remains ambiguous. This CDR3 is 12 amino acids long. Germline V gives CDR1 MNHEY, CDR2 SMNVEV (reference sequence). V lost 6 bases, J lost 0 bases, and 4 bases lay in between. The CDR3 nucleotides are TGTGCCAGCAGGTCTAGCACAGATACGCAGTATTTT. It specifies CASRSSTDTQYF.

This clone appeared a few times. Here the CDR3 DNA reads TGCGCCACCGGCCCGGGGAACACTGAAGCTTTCTTT. This encodes CATGPGNTEAFF. V is TRBV10-2 and J is TRBJ1-1, with D unresolved. The CDR3 is 12 amino acids. V shed 10 bases and J shed 1 base, with 10 bases lying between them. Looked up from germline, CDR1 is WSHSY and CDR2 is SAAADI.

V and J are TRBV21-1 and TRBJ2-3; whether TRBD2, the table's D call, matches the DNA was not checked. TRBV21-1 is deemed a pseudogene. This CDR3 contains 17 residues. CDR3 bases: TGTGCCAGCAGCAAGGAGCAGCGGGAGGGTAGACCAGATACGCAGTATTTT. Amino acids: CASSKEQREGRPDTQYF.

In DNA, the CDR3 is TGTGCCAGCAGTGACGGGGTGAATCAGCCCCAGCATTTT. The encoded protein is CASSDGVNQPQHF. The rearrangement joins TRBV6-1 to TRBJ1-5; D uncertain. Germline lookup yields CDR1 MNHNS and CDR2 SASEGT. The CDR3 is made up of 13 amino acids. The germline V and J ends were trimmed by 3 bases and 4 bases, with 7 bases remaining between them.

Written as DNA, the CDR3 is TGTGCCAGCAGCTTAGATTCAGGGATGACAGATACGCAGTATTTT. This sequence encodes CASSLDSGMTDTQYF. V usage is TRBV11-3 and J usage is TRBJ2-3; weak D call: TRBD1 (5 bases). V was clipped by 0 bases and J by 3 bases, with 10 bases between them. Germline CDR1 is SGHNT and CDR2 is YENEEA. The CDR3 runs 15 residues.

This clone was found a few times. This chain connects TRBV7-9 to TRBJ2-7; 8 bases map to TRBD1. CDR1 is SEHNR, CDR2 FQNEAQ, per germline (reference sequence). The junction had 5 bases not matched to a gene; V was cut back by 1 base and J by 3 bases. The CDR3 extends over 15 amino acids. CDR3 in DNA: TGTGCCAGCAGCTTAGAACAGGGGGATAACTACGAGCAGTACTTC. It codes for CASSLEQGDNYEQYF.

This sequence joins TRBV7-9 and TRBJ2-1, with D unresolved. V gave up 5 bases and J gave up 2 bases, with 19 bases separating them. CDR3 length: 17 amino acids. Germline V gene lookup returns CDR1 SEHNR and CDR2 FQNEAQ (reference sequence). CDR3 coding DNA: TGTGCCAGCAGCCCCCCTCGATTGGTAGCAACCTACAATGAGCAGTTCTTC. Residues: CASSPPRLVATYNEQFF.

This clone has more than one count but fewer than ten. The chain employs TRBV28 and TRBJ1-2; no firm D call. CDR3 length: 12 amino acids. CDR1 and CDR2 (germline): MDHEN, SYDVKM. The V gene lost 6 bases and the J gene lost 4 bases, with 9 bases spanning the gap. The CDR3 here is CASRAQIYGYTF. The CDR3, as DNA: TGTGCCAGCAGGGCCCAGATCTATGGCTACACCTTC.

The V call is TRBV29-1, the J call TRBJ2-1; 10 nucleotides align to TRBD2. The CDR3 has 17 amino acids. Germline V gene data show CDR1 as SQVTM and CDR2 as ANQGSEA. V was pared by 4 bases and J by 5 bases, with 14 bases of the junction left unmatched. The CDR3 is CSVGGWASGSPDNEQFF. CDR3 nucleotide sequence: TGCAGCGTTGGGGGTTGGGCTAGCGGGAGTCCTGACAATGAGCAGTTCTTC.

This clone has just a few counts. This chain links TRBV7-9 with TRBJ2-1; a weak D match, TRBD2 (6 bases). The CDR3 contains 14 residues. The ends were cut back, 5 bases at V and 6 bases at J, with 14 bases in the middle. Per germline, CDR1 SEHNR and CDR2 FQNEAQ (reference sequence). The chain's CDR3 is CASSIGLLPNEQFF. CDR3 nucleotide sequence: TGTGCCAGCAGCATCGGACTATTACCCAATGAGCAGTTCTTC.

V and J are TRBV5-1 and TRBJ2-7; D is perhaps TRBD1 (6 bases). There are 14 residues in the CDR3. The V end lost 5 bases, the J end lost 2 bases, and 14 bases lay between the germline ends. Germline CDR1 is SGHRS and CDR2 is YFSETQ. CDR3 DNA: TGCGCCAGCAGGCCGACGGGACAACCCTACGAGCAGTACTTC. This sequence encodes CASRPTGQPYEQYF.

The chain uses TRBV5-1 and TRBJ2-1; D perhaps matches TRBD1 (5 bases). The CDR3 spans 18 residues. Germline lookup yields CDR1 SGHRS and CDR2 YFSETQ. Trimming stripped 3 bases from V and 6 bases from J, with 25 bases between. The CDR3 sequence is CASSWIRRQGYGINEQFF. The CDR3 coding sequence is TGCGCCAGCAGCTGGATCCGGCGCCAGGGATACGGTATCAATGAGCAGTTCTTC. Variable domain in full (rest from reference TRBV5-1 and TRBJ2-1): KAGVTQTPRYLIKTRGQQVTLSCSPISGHRSVSWYQQTPGQGLQFLFEYFSETQRNKGNFPGRFSGRQFSNSRSEMNVSTLELGDSALYLCASSWIRRQGYGINEQFFGPGTRLTVL.

This clone showed up just a few times. The V and J genes are TRBV2 and TRBJ1-5; no definite D call. Per germline, CDR1 SNHLY and CDR2 FYNNEI. V was cut by 3 bases and J by 6 bases, with 15 bases left in between. The CDR3 runs 15 residues. This CDR3 reads CASSESVGGRQPQHF. CDR3 DNA: TGTGCCAGCAGTGAGAGTGTGGGAGGGCGTCAGCCCCAGCATTTT.